The 11 T cell receptor beta chains reported below all come from one sample, sequenced in a study of shared clonotypes between healthy human individuals. Repertoires were generated with immunoSEQ multiplex PCR, while TCRdb's copy carries only in-frame clones and drops some. The sample has about 1.5 million clones, over 95% seen once. The sequencing input was naive CD4+ T cells sorted from blood. Subset here: CD45RA+ positively selected. The receptors were sampled from a man aged 25-45 years in good health.

This sequence joins TRBV29-1 and TRBJ2-4, with D perhaps matching TRBD2 (6 bases). This CDR3 has 13 amino acids. Germline V gene lookup returns CDR1 SQVTM and CDR2 ANQGSEA. V was clipped by 7 bases and J by 0 bases, with 10 bases between them. In DNA, the CDR3 is TGCAGCGGCGGGACCTTAGCCAAAAACATTCAGTACTTC. Amino acid sequence: CSGGTLAKNIQYF.

The rearrangement links TRBV5-1 to TRBJ2-7; 12 positions agree with TRBD2. The CDR3 contains 19 residues. The V gene end was trimmed by 4 bases and the J gene end by 6 bases; junction bases not matched to a gene: 20. From germline, CDR1 is SGHRS and CDR2 YFSETQ. CDR3 sequence (DNA): TGCGCCAGCAGCGGGACCCGGGCCAGCGCCCTAGCGGGAGGGACCGAGCAGTACTTC. Translated, it gives CASSGTRASALAGGTEQYF.

The chain has TRBV5-1 and TRBJ2-7; 10 nucleotides agree with TRBD1. This CDR3 comprises 19 residues. The ends lost 4 bases at V and 1 base at J; junction bases unmatched: 17. Germline CDR1 reads SGHRS; CDR2 reads YFSETQ. The CDR3, as DNA: TGCGCCAGCAGCCACTACCGGGACAGGGGCGCAGGAAGGTCCTACGAGCAGTACTTC. Its protein product is CASSHYRDRGAGRSYEQYF. Drawing the rest from reference TRBV5-1 and TRBJ2-7, the complete variable domain is KAGVTQTPRYLIKTRGQQVTLSCSPISGHRSVSWYQQTPGQGLQFLFEYFSETQRNKGNFPGRFSGRQFSNSRSEMNVSTLELGDSALYLCASSHYRDRGAGRSYEQYFGPGTRLTVT.

The DNA of the CDR3 is TGTGCCAGCAGCTTAGTGTCAGGGTTTCGACTTACTGAAGCTTTCTTT. Amino acids: CASSLVSGFRLTEAFF. This chain uses TRBV11-2 with TRBJ1-1; D might be TRBD1 (5 bases). Trimming stripped 1 base from V and 5 bases from J, with 17 bases between. CDR1 and CDR2 (germline): SGHAT, FQNNGV. CDR3 length: 16 amino acids.

V is TRBV7-2 and J is TRBJ1-3, with 7 bases aligning to TRBD1. Germline V gene sequence: CDR1 SGHTA, CDR2 FQGNSA. CDR3 length equals 15 residues. With V trimmed by 5 bases and J by 0 bases, 4 bases remained unmatched. CDR3 sequence (DNA): TGTGCCAGCAGCCTGGGACAGATCTCTGGAAACACCATATATTTT. Its translation: CASSLGQISGNTIYF. Based on the CDR3 plus reference TRBV7-2 and TRBJ1-3, the full variable domain is GAGVSQSPSNKVTEKGKDVELRCDPISGHTALYWYRQSLGQGLEFLIYFQGNSAPDKSGLPSDRFSAERTGGSVSTLTIQRTQQEDSAVYLCASSLGQISGNTIYFGEGSWLTVV.

Of note for this clone: At the DNA level, this CDR3 is encoded by other sequences in the same sample as well. The chain recombines TRBV5-1 with TRBJ2-7, with unresolved D. This CDR3 has 12 amino acids. Germline CDR1 and CDR2: SGHRS and YFSETQ. Between the trimmed V and J ends, which lost 0 bases and 3 bases, there was a span of 4 bases. The CDR3 nucleotides read TGCGCCAGCAGCTTGGGGGACTACGAGCAGTACTTC. It translates to CASSLGDYEQYF.

The chain joins TRBV5-6 to TRBJ1-3, with D perhaps TRBD1 (6 bases). This CDR3 spans 17 amino acids. V gave up 4 bases and J gave up 0 bases, with 17 bases separating them. The germline CDR1 and CDR2 sequences are SGHDT and YYEEEE. The CDR3 DNA reads TGTGCCAGCAGCACCACAACAGGGAGAGACTCTGGAAACACCATATATTTT. Translation gives CASSTTTGRDSGNTIYF.

This chain joins TRBV7-2 and TRBJ2-1; 14 bases are a match to TRBD2. V was clipped by 6 bases and J by 9 bases; unmatched bases: 7. Per germline, CDR1 SGHTA and CDR2 FQGNSA. The CDR3 loop spans 15 amino acids. CDR3 sequence (DNA): TGTGCCAGCAGGGCGGGACTAGCGGGAGACCCTGAGCAGTTCTTC. It encodes CASRAGLAGDPEQFF.

Concerning this clone: The identical CDR3 is also encoded by other nucleotide sequences in the sample. The J gene is TRBJ2-3, the V gene TRBV4-1; the D is unclear. Germline V gene data show CDR1 as MGHRA and CDR2 as YSYEKL. Trimming stripped 3 bases from V and 4 bases from J, with 5 bases between. The CDR3 spans 12 residues. This CDR3 is CASSQIADTQYF. CDR3 DNA sequence: TGCGCCAGCAGCCAGATAGCAGATACGCAGTATTTT.

The chain couples TRBV6-4 to TRBJ2-3, with 12 bases lining up with TRBD2. Per the germline V gene, CDR1 is MRHNA and CDR2 is SNTAGT. V shed 6 bases, J shed 5 bases, and the junction held 3 bases outside the gene matches. This CDR3 contains 14 residues. The CDR3 spells CASSLTSGRDTQYF. The CDR3 nucleotides are TGTGCCAGCAGCTTGACTAGCGGGAGAGATACGCAGTATTTT.

The rearrangement links TRBV5-1 to TRBJ2-7, with D unresolved. CDR1 and CDR2 (germline): SGHRS, YFSETQ. With 7 bases removed from V and 3 bases from J, the gap between germline ends came to 17 bases. The CDR3 covers 14 residues. The CDR3 nucleotides are TGCGCCAGCGCCCGTGGGCTCAACTTCTACGAGCAGTACTTC. Residues: CASARGLNFYEQYF.